This T cell receptor beta chain was identified in a study of blood T cell repertoires in COVID-19. Study context: The study drew acute and convalescent COVID-19 samples from the United States, Italy and Spain. PBMCs, B-cell-depleted T cells, or T cells provided the cDNA or gDNA that made up the material.

Recruited during active infection, patients (from Seattle) were subsequently followed longitudinally. Only in-frame clones appear in the TCRdb table, and some are missing; sequencing was by immunoSEQ multiplex PCR. The table includes about 300,000 clones, just under 90% detected once. Germline assignment: CDR1 LNHDA and CDR2 SQIVND (reference sequence). Deletions cut 3 bases from V and 0 bases from J, with 5 bases between. The CDR3 runs 14 residues. V is TRBV19 and J is TRBJ2-2; no clear D. The source material was peripheral blood. The sequence was obtained from a woman aged 25 to 39 with COVID-19, enrolled during active disease. The CDR3 loop is CASSIGTNTGELFF. The CDR3 DNA follows: TGTGCCAGTAGTATCGGTACGAACACCGGGGAGCTGTTTTTT.